This TCR beta chain was recovered during a study of blood T cells in healthy people across ages. This clonotype came up a few times. V trimming: 3 bases; J trimming: 1 base; junction bases outside the gene matches: 6. The length of the CDR3 is 18 residues. The germline V gene has CDR1 KGHSH and CDR2 LQKENI. For the second PCR, which ran for 7 to 11 cycles, a sample-barcoded 5' primer and a J-beta primer mix were used. One entry per CDR3 protein, called by TCRdb with MiXCR from the 5' RACE reads. The profile covers around 800,000 distinct CDR3 sequences, with roughly 46% appearing a single time and 15% to 20% taken by the ten largest.

The sequenced material came from blood. This clonotype originated in an elderly man in good health. This chain joins TRBV18 and TRBJ2-6, with TRBD1 matching over 10 bases. The CDR3 sequence: CASSPPGTGVSGANVLTF. The CDR3 nucleotides are TGTGCCAGCTCACCTCCAGGGACAGGGGTATCTGGGGCCAACGTCCTGACTTTC.